The present T cell receptor beta chain was sequenced within a study of blood T cells in healthy people across ages. Next came a second PCR, run for about 7 to 11 cycles, which used a sample-barcoded 5' primer along with a J-beta primer mix. TCRdb itself ran the 5' RACE reads through MiXCR, one entry per CDR3 protein. The sample records about 730,000 distinct CDR3 sequences, around 46% being singletons. Germline values: CDR1 ENHRY, CDR2 SYGVKD. The V end lost 7 bases, the J end lost 0 bases, and 16 bases lay between the germline ends. The CDR3 extends over 15 amino acids. Sequencing was performed on blood. The rearrangement links TRBV10-3 to TRBJ2-7; the D call may be TRBD1 or TRBD2 (6 bases each). The TCR comes from a woman in her fifties or sixties in good health. The CDR3 DNA follows: TGTGCCATCAACTCAGGGGTCGGGGGCTCCTACGAGCAGTACTTC. As protein: CAINSGVGGSYEQYF.